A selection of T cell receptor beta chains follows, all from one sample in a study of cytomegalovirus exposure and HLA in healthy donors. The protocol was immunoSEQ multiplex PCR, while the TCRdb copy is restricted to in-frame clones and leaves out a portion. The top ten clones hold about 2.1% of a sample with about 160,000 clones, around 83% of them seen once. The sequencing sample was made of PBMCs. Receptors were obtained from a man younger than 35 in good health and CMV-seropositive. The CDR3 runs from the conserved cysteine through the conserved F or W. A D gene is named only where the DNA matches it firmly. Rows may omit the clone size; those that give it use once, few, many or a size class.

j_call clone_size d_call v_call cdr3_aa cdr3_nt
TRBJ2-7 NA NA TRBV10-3 CAISESGGAEQYF TGTGCCATCAGTGAATCAGGAGGTGCCGAGCAGTACTTC
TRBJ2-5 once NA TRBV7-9 CASSLQPGQRVTQYF TGTGCCAGCAGCTTACAACCGGGACAAAGAGTGACCCAGTACTTC
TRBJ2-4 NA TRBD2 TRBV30 CAWSVGLAGVKNSQYF TGTGCCTGGAGTGTAGGGCTAGCGGGGGTCAAAAACAGTCAGTACTTC
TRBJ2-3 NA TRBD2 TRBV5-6 CASSQTSAADTQYF TGTGCCAGCAGCCAGACTAGCGCTGCAGATACGCAGTATTTT
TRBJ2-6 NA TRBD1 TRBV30 CAWSVGTGPGANGLTF TGTGCCTGGAGTGTAGGGACAGGTCCTGGGGCCAACGGCCTGACTTTC
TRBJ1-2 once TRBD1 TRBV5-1 CASSLASTGTSSYTF TGCGCCAGCAGCTTGGCATCGACAGGGACGAGTAGCTACACCTTC
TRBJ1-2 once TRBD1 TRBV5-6 CASSLPGQGGYGYTF TGTGCCAGCAGCTTACCGGGACAGGGGGGCTATGGCTACACCTTC
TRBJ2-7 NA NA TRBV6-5 CASSWSRAREQYF TGTGCCAGCAGTTGGTCCAGGGCTAGGGAGCAGTACTTC
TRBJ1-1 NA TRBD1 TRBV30 CAWSRQGVNTEAFF TGTGCCTGGAGCCGACAGGGAGTGAACACTGAAGCTTTCTTT
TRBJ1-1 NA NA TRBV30 CAWSVRVRTLNTEAFF TGTGCCTGGAGTGTACGAGTCAGGACACTGAACACTGAAGCTTTCTTT
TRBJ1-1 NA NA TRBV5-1 CASSLGGPAMNTEAFF TGCGCCAGCAGCTTGGGTGGGCCGGCGATGAACACTGAAGCTTTCTTT
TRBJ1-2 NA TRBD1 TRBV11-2 CASSFLLTGDPNYGYTF TGTGCCAGCAGCTTCCTCCTCACAGGGGATCCTAACTATGGCTACACCTTC
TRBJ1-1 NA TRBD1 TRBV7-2 CASSKRGQGKGTEAFF TGTGCCAGCAGCAAGAGGGGACAGGGGAAGGGGACTGAAGCTTTCTTT
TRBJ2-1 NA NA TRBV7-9 CASSRSSYNEQFF TGTGCCAGCAGTCGTAGCTCCTACAATGAGCAGTTCTTC
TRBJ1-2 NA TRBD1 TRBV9 CASSAPGQENYGYTF TGTGCCAGCAGCGCCCCGGGACAGGAGAACTATGGCTACACCTTC
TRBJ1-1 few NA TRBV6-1 CASSEVDSRGTEAFF TGTGCCAGCAGTGAAGTGGACTCGCGTGGCACTGAAGCTTTCTTT
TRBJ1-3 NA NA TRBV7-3 CASSLSGSGNTIYF TGTGCCAGCAGCTTAAGCGGGTCTGGAAACACCATATATTTT
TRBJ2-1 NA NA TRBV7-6 CASSLSGGAYNEQFF TGTGCCAGCAGCCTCAGCGGAGGGGCATACAATGAGCAGTTCTTC
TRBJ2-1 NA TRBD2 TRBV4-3 CASSQALAANEQFF TGCGCCAGCAGCCAAGCTCTAGCGGCCAATGAGCAGTTCTTC
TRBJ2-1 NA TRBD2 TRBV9 CASSTGLAGGYNEQFF TGTGCCAGCAGCACCGGACTAGCGGGGGGATACAATGAGCAGTTCTTC
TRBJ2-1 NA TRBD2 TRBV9 CASSPEGEGYNEQFF TGTGCCAGCAGCCCCGAAGGGGAGGGTTACAATGAGCAGTTCTTC
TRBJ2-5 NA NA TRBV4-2 CASSQEGAVILQETQYF TGTGCCAGCAGCCAAGAGGGGGCAGTCATCCTCCAAGAGACCCAGTACTTC
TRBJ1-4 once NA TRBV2 CASQGTGTHYEKLFF TGTGCCAGCCAAGGTACCGGGACACATTATGAAAAACTGTTTTTT
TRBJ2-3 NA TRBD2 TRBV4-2 CASSSMGLAGSTDTQYF TGTGCCAGCAGCTCGATGGGTCTAGCGGGGAGCACAGATACGCAGTATTTT
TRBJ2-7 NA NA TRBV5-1 CASSLKGPSYEQYF TGCGCCAGCAGCTTGAAGGGGCCCTCCTACGAGCAGTACTTC
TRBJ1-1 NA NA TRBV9 CASSPTVMNTEAFF TGTGCCAGCAGCCCGACAGTAATGAACACTGAAGCTTTCTTT
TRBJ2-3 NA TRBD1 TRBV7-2 CASSFGTGGRTDTQYF TGTGCCAGCAGCTTTGGGACAGGGGGCCGCACAGATACGCAGTATTTT
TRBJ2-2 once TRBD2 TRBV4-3 CASSPTSGTGELFF TGCGCCAGCAGCCCGACTAGCGGCACCGGGGAGCTGTTTTTT
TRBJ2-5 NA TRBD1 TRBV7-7 CASSPTPTGQETQYF TGTGCTAGCAGCCCAACGCCGACAGGGCAAGAGACCCAGTACTTC
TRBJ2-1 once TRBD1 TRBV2 CAGQGPQVFF TGTGCCGGACAGGGGCCCCAGGTGTTCTTC
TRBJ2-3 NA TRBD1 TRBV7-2 CASSSFPRGRRTDTQYF TGTGCCAGCAGCTCCTTCCCCAGGGGGCGACGCACAGATACGCAGTATTTT
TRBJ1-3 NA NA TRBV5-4 CASSLKDSRFSGNTIYF TGTGCCAGCAGCTTGAAAGACAGCCGGTTCTCTGGAAACACCATATATTTT
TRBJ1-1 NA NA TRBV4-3 CASSLGRETEAFF TGCGCCAGCAGCCTCGGACGGGAAACTGAAGCTTTCTTT
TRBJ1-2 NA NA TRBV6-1 CASSETGGGGYTF TGTGCCAGCAGTGAGACAGGCGGTGGCGGCTACACCTTC
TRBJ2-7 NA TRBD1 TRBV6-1 CASSEMVFLQGQGAAYEQYF TGTGCCAGCAGTGAAATGGTCTTCCTGCAGGGACAGGGGGCAGCCTACGAGCAGTACTTC
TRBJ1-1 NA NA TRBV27 CASRTGNREGEAFF TGTGCCAGCAGGACAGGAAATCGGGAAGGAGAAGCTTTCTTT
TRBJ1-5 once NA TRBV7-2 CASSLGTVSNQPQHF TGTGCCAGCAGCTTAGGGACAGTCAGCAATCAGCCCCAGCATTTT
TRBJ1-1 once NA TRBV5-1 CASSLARGLNTEAFF TGCGCCAGCAGCTTGGCGCGGGGGTTGAACACTGAAGCTTTCTTT
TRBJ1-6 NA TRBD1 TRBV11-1 CASSLVAGGYSPLHF TGTGCCAGCAGCTTAGTTGCAGGGGGCTATTCACCCCTCCACTTT
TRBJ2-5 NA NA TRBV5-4 CASSLVGGQETQYF TGTGCCAGCAGCTTGGTGGGGGGCCAAGAGACCCAGTACTTC
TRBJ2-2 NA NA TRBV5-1 CASRLGANTGELFF TGCGCCAGCAGGCTCGGGGCGAACACCGGGGAGCTGTTTTTT
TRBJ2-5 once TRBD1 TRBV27 CATRPGAGGRETQYF TGTGCCACACGCCCCGGGGCAGGGGGCCGAGAGACCCAGTACTTC
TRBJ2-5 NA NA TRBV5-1 CASSLGTAQETQYF TGCGCCAGCAGCTTGGGGACAGCCCAAGAGACCCAGTACTTC
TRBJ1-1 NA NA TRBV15 CATSRGRGGLNTEAFF TGTGCCACCAGCAGAGGGAGGGGGGGTTTGAACACTGAAGCTTTCTTT
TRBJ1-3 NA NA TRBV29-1 CSVARGEATIYF TGCAGCGTTGCACGCGGGGAGGCCACCATATATTTT
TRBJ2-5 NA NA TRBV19 CASSIDQPPGTQYF TGTGCCAGTAGTATAGATCAACCACCAGGGACCCAGTACTTC
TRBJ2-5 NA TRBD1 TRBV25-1 CASSEPRDRGPETQYF TGTGCCAGCAGTGAACCCCGGGACAGGGGGCCCGAGACCCAGTACTTC
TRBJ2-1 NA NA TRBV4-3 CASSQDRGGGANSYNEQFF TGCGCCAGCAGCCAAGATCGGGGAGGCGGGGCGAACTCCTACAATGAGCAGTTCTTC
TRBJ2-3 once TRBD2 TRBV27 CASSLLWTSGGTDTQYF TGTGCCAGCAGTTTACTTTGGACTAGCGGGGGCACAGATACGCAGTATTTT
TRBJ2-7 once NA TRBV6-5 CASSSTTYEQYF TGTGCCAGCAGCAGCACTACCTACGAGCAGTACTTC
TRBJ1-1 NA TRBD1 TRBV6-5 CASSSGGTGNTEAFF TGTGCCAGCAGTTCAGGAGGGACAGGGAACACTGAAGCTTTCTTT
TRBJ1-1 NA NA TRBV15 CATSRAARGETEAFF TGTGCCACCAGCAGAGCTGCTAGGGGCGAGACTGAAGCTTTCTTT